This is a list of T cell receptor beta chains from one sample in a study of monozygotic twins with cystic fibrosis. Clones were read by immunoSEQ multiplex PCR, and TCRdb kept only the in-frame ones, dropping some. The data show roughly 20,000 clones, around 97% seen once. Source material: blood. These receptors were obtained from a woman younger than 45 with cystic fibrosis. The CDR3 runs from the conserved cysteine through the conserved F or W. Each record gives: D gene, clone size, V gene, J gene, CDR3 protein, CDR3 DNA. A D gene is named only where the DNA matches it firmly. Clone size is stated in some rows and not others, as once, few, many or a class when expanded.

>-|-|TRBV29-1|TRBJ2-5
CSVEGPFGTQYF
TGCAGCGTTGAAGGCCCCTTCGGGACCCAGTACTTC
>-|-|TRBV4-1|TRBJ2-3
CASSRIVADTQYF
TGCGCCAGCAGCCGCATAGTTGCAGATACGCAGTATTTT
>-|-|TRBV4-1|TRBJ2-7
CASSQDSQGPRSYEQYF
TGCGCCAGCAGCCAAGATTCGCAGGGCCCTCGCTCCTACGAGCAGTACTTC
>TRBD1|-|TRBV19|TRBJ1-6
CASSTGTEINSPLHF
TGTGCCAGTAGTACCGGGACAGAAATTAATTCACCCCTCCACTTT
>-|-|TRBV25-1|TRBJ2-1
CASRASSYNEQFF
TGTGCCAGCAGGGCGAGCTCCTACAATGAGCAGTTCTTC
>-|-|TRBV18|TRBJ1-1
CASSPWGANTEAFF
TGTGCCAGCTCACCATGGGGGGCGAACACTGAAGCTTTCTTT
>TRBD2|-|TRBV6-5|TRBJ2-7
CASSYSVGGAYEQYF
TGTGCCAGCAGTTACTCCGTCGGGGGGGCGTACGAGCAGTACTTC
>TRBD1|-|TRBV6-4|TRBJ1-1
CAKGQTNTEAFF
TGTGCCAAGGGACAGACAAACACTGAAGCTTTCTTT
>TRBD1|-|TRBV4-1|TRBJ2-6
CASSHGTAGANVLTF
TGCGCCAGCAGCCATGGGACAGCTGGGGCCAACGTCCTGACTTTC
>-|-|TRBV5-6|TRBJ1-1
CASSSPTGNTEAFF
TGTGCCAGCAGCTCGCCGACGGGGAACACTGAAGCTTTCTTT
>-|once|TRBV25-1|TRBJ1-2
CASSGYYGYTF
TGTGCCAGCAGTGGCTACTATGGCTACACCTTC
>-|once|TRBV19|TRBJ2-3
CASSISVVTDTQYF
TGTGCCAGTAGTATTTCCGTCGTTACAGATACGCAGTATTTT
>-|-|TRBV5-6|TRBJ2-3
CASSLGQTGPSTDTQYF
TGTGCCAGCAGCTTGGGGCAGACAGGACCCAGCACAGATACGCAGTATTTT
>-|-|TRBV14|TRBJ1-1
CASSQEVTEAFF
TGTGCCAGCAGCCAAGAGGTAACTGAAGCTTTCTTT
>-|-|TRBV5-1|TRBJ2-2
CASSFNGVGSANTGELFF
TGCGCCAGCAGCTTTAACGGGGTCGGGTCCGCGAACACCGGGGAGCTGTTTTTT
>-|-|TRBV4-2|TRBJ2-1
CASSQDRGSSYNEQFF
TGTGCCAGCAGCCAAGATCGGGGTAGCTCCTACAATGAGCAGTTCTTC
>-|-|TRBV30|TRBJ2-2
CAWSHGNTGELFF
TGTGCCTGGAGTCATGGGAACACCGGGGAGCTGTTTTTT
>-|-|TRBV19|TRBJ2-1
CASSIDRRGNEQFF
TGTGCCAGTAGTATAGATCGCCGTGGAAATGAGCAGTTCTTC
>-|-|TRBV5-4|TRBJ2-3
CASSLGGRGDTQYF
TGTGCCAGCAGCTTGGGTGGCAGGGGAGATACGCAGTATTTT
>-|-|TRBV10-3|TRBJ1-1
CAISYEKNTEAFF
TGTGCCATCAGCTACGAAAAGAACACTGAAGCTTTCTTT
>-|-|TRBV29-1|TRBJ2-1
CSADRGYSYNEQFF
TGCAGCGCCGACCGGGGTTACTCCTACAATGAGCAGTTCTTC
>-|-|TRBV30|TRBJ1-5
CAWSVGEGQPQHF
TGTGCCTGGAGTGTAGGGGAGGGTCAGCCCCAGCATTTT
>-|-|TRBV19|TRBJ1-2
CASSPRGAFSSYGYTF
TGTGCCAGTAGCCCTCGGGGCGCCTTTAGTAGCTATGGCTACACCTTC
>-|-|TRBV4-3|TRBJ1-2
CASSQERQDLYGYTF
TGCGCCAGCAGCCAGGAACGACAGGACCTCTATGGCTACACCTTC
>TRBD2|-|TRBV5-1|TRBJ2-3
CASSLASSGGASTDTQYF
TGCGCCAGCAGCTTGGCTTCCAGCGGGGGGGCTAGCACAGATACGCAGTATTTT
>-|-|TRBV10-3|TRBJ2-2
CAISVDTGELFF
TGTGCCATCAGTGTAGACACCGGGGAGCTGTTTTTT
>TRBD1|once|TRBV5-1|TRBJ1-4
CASSLGQGNEKLFF
TGCGCCAGCAGCTTGGGACAGGGGAATGAAAAACTGTTTTTT
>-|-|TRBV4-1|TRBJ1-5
CASSQEGLKNQPQHF
TGCGCCAGCAGCCAAGAGGGGTTAAAGAATCAGCCCCAGCATTTT
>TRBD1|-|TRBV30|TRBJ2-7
CAWSEGGQGTYEQYF
TGTGCCTGGAGTGAGGGGGGACAGGGGACCTACGAGCAGTACTTC
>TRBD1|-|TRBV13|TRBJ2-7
CASSSWETGAEQYF
TGTGCCAGCAGCTCCTGGGAGACAGGGGCCGAGCAGTACTTC
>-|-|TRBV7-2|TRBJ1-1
CASSLNTGTEAFF
TGTGCCAGCAGCTTAAACACAGGCACTGAAGCTTTCTTT
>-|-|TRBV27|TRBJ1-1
CASSFLGTNTEAFF
TGTGCCAGCAGTTTCTTAGGGACGAACACTGAAGCTTTCTTT
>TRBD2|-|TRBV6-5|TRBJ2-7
CASSLRLAGGFYEQYF
TGTGCCAGCAGTTTACGACTAGCGGGGGGCTTTTACGAGCAGTACTTC
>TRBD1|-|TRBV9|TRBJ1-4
CASSVQTGENEKLFF
TGTGCCAGCAGCGTCCAGACAGGGGAAAATGAAAAACTGTTTTTT
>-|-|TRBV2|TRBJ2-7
CASSERTYEQYF
TGTGCCAGCAGTGAACGGACTTACGAGCAGTACTTC